The 10 T cell receptor beta chains in this list originate from one sample, sequenced in a study of T cell changes during pregnancy in multiple sclerosis. Here immunoSEQ multiplex PCR was the method, and the copy in TCRdb shows in-frame clones only, minus some. The profile shows fewer than 70,000 clones, approximately 90% of them singletons. Sequenced here: peripheral blood, sampled in the third trimester of pregnancy. Receptors originate from a female donor with multiple sclerosis, enrolled in a pregnancy study.

The V call is TRBV6-1, the J call TRBJ2-7; TRBD1 agrees at 10 bases. CDR1 is MNHNS, CDR2 SASEGT, per germline. The CDR3 contains 14 residues. Trimming cost V 6 bases and J 4 bases; bases outside gene matches: 6. The CDR3 nucleotides read TGTGCCAGCAGGAGGACAGGGGGTACGTACGAGCAGTACTTC. Protein product: CASRRTGGTYEQYF.

This clone was seen more than once but under ten times. J is TRBJ1-1 and V is TRBV5-4; D may be TRBD1 (6 bases). Germline V gene sequence: CDR1 SGHNT, CDR2 YYREEE (reference sequence). Deletions cut 4 bases from V and 1 base from J, with 11 bases between. This CDR3 contains 14 residues. The CDR3 DNA follows: TGTGCCAGCAGCCCGAGGGGGTGGAACACTGAAGCTTTCTTT. Amino acid sequence: CASSPRGWNTEAFF.

This clone appeared a single time. V gene TRBV6-5 combines with J gene TRBJ1-1; the D gene is possibly TRBD1 (5 bases). This CDR3 comprises 13 residues. The V end lost 5 bases, the J end lost 2 bases, and 9 bases lay between the germline ends. Germline CDR1 is MNHEY and CDR2 is SVGAGI. The CDR3 DNA reads TGTGCCAGCAGTCAAAGGGGCAACACTGAAGCTTTCTTT. Translating gives CASSQRGNTEAFF.

The gene calls are TRBV28 and TRBJ1-2; D remains unclear. V was pared by 3 bases and J by 8 bases, with 13 bases between. CDR3 length equals 13 residues. Germline V CDR1 and CDR2: MDHEN, SYDVKM. This chain's CDR3 is CASSFPDGLGYTF. CDR3 bases: TGTGCCAGCAGTTTCCCCGACGGGTTAGGCTACACCTTC.

V and J are TRBV30 and TRBJ2-5, with D perhaps matching TRBD2 (5 bases). Germline assignment: CDR1 GTSNPN and CDR2 SVGIG (reference sequence). Trimming took 4 bases from V and 5 from J, leaving 14 bases between them. This CDR3 contains 13 residues. The CDR3: CAWTLRLRETQYF. CDR3 nucleotide sequence: TGTGCCTGGACCCTCAGACTAAGGGAGACCCAGTACTTC.

This clone appeared a single time. The chain joins TRBV4-3 to TRBJ2-1, with D possibly being TRBD2 (7 bases). V lost 6 bases and J lost 6, with 15 bases in between. The CDR3 totals 14 residues. Per germline, CDR1 LGHNA and CDR2 YSLEER. CDR3 bases: TGCGCCAGCAGTGTGGGGGGGCCGCTCAATGAGCAGTTCTTC. It codes for CASSVGGPLNEQFF.

V is TRBV5-1 and J is TRBJ1-2, with D perhaps TRBD1 (6 bases). CDR1 and CDR2 from the germline V gene are SGHRS and YFSETQ. CDR3 length: 14 residues. V gave up 4 bases and J gave up 0 bases, with 10 bases separating them. CDR3 bases: TGCGCCAGCAGCCGTACAGGGTCTAACTATGGCTACACCTTC. Residues: CASSRTGSNYGYTF.

This rearrangement joins TRBV11-3 to TRBJ2-2; 10 nucleotides match TRBD1. Germline V lookup: CDR1 SGHNT, CDR2 YENEEA. V was clipped by 5 bases and J by 5 bases; unmatched bases: 8. The CDR3 sequence is 16 residues long. CDR3 DNA: TGTGCCAGCAGCCTGGGACAGGGGCGGGGAACCGGGGAGCTGTTTTTT. Translating gives CASSLGQGRGTGELFF.

In this sample, this clone turned up once. The chain is built from TRBV5-4 and TRBJ1-1; D not resolved. Between the trimmed V and J ends, which lost 2 bases and 4 bases, there was a span of 9 bases. Germline loops: CDR1 SGHNT, CDR2 YYREEE (reference sequence). This CDR3 is 13 amino acids long. This chain's CDR3 is CASSFRGLTEAFF. In DNA form, the CDR3 reads TGTGCCAGCAGCTTTCGAGGACTCACTGAAGCTTTCTTT.

J is TRBJ2-7 and V is TRBV18; D gene ambiguous. V lost 6 bases, J lost 0 bases, and 12 bases lay in between. CDR1 and CDR2 (germline): KGHSH, LQKENI. This CDR3 has 14 residues. The CDR3 loop is CASSSQSSSYEQYF. The CDR3 coding sequence is TGTGCCAGCTCCTCCCAATCTAGCTCCTACGAGCAGTACTTC.